The present T cell receptor (beta chain) was sequenced within a study of early T cells in non-severe SARS-CoV-2 infection. About the study: RNA in bulk from unsorted whole blood was sequenced, and chains were unpaired.

V dropped 5 bases and J dropped 4; count of bases not matched to a gene: 9. Germline V lookup: CDR1 SGHTA, CDR2 FQGTGA. This CDR3 region has 15 residues. Ten or more counts support this clonotype. Individual cDNA molecules were tagged with unique molecular identifiers. One entry per CDR3 protein, called by TCRdb with MiXCR from the 5' RACE reads. The data hold fewer than 70,000 distinct CDR3 sequences, with 4% to 6% observed a single time. J is TRBJ1-1 and V is TRBV7-3, with 8 positions matching TRBD1. This clonotype was obtained from an adult who was a healthcare worker with PCR-confirmed SARS-CoV-2 infection or an uninfected control (not recorded which). The donor label of this sample is uncertain. Sequencing used whole blood, obtained at baseline. This CDR3 is CASSPRTGLGTEAFF. CDR3 nucleotide sequence: TGTGCCAGCAGCCCAAGGACAGGGCTGGGCACTGAAGCTTTCTTT.